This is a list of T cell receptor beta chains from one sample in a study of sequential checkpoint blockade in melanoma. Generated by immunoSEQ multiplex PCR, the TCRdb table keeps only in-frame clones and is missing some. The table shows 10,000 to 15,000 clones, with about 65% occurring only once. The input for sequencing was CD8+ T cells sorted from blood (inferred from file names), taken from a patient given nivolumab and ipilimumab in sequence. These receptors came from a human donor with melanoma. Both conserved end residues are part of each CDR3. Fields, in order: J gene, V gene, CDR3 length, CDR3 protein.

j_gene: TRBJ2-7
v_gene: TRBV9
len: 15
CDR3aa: CASSVGEASVYEQYF

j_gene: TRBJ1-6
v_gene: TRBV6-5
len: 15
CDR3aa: CASSYGQGAFSPLHF

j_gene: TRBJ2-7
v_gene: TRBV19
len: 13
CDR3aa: CASSIQGRGEQYF

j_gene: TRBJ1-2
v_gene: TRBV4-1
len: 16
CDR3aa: CASSQSGTYTAYGYTF

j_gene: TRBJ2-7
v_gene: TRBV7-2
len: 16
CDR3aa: CASSLATGGLSYEQYF

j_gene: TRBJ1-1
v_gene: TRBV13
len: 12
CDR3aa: CASSPDRTEAFF

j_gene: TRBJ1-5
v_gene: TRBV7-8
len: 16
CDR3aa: CASSLAAGWDNQPQHF

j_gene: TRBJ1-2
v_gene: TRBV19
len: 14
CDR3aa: CASTGTAFNYGYTF

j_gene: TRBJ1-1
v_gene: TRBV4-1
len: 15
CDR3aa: CASSRDRTGVTEAFF

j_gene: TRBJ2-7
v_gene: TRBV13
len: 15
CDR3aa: CASSLGRTVINEQYF

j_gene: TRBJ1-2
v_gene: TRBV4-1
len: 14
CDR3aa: CASSQTGVADGYTF

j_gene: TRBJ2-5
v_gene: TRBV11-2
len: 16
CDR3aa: CASSSAGLAVLETQYF

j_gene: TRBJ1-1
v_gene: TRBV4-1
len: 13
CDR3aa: CASSQGGNTEAFF

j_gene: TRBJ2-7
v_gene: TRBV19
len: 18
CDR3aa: CASSIDRQELPEGYEQYF

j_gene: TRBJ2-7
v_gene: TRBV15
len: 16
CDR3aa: CATSRAPTGYSYEQYF

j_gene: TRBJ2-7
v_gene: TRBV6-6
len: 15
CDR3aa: CASSYVAGGPYEQYF